This T cell receptor (beta chain) was recorded in a study of T cells in tuberculosis. On the study more broadly: CD1B tetramers identified T cells specific for mycobacterial lipid GMM.

Sorting used thawed, overnight-rested PBMC stained with anti-CD3, a viability dye and GMM-loaded CD1B tetramer. C32 glucose monomycolate from Rhodococcus equi was loaded onto the CD1B tetramers. Using immunoSEQ multiplex PCR, the repertoire was profiled, and TCRdb retains in-frame clones only, with some absent. This repertoire shows about 58,000 clones, nearly 90% found once; its top ten account for 21%. The CDR3 runs to 15 residues. CDR1 and CDR2 from the germline V gene are SEHNR and FQNEAQ (reference sequence). V shed 2 bases and J shed 4 bases, with 14 bases lying between them. Study-wide results and limits: Some low-affinity tetramer-binding T cells may be absent from this sample.

V gene TRBV7-9 combines with J gene TRBJ1-1; possible D gene TRBD1, 6 bases. The sequenced material came from CD1b-GMM tetramer-negative cells sorted from PBMCs. The TCR was taken from an adult woman with latent tuberculosis. CDR3 amino acids: CASSLWAGVRTEAFF. The CDR3 coding sequence is TGTGCCAGCAGCTTATGGGCAGGGGTGCGCACTGAAGCTTTCTTT.